This T cell receptor beta chain was found in a study of tumor-infiltrating lymphocytes in primary liver carcinoma (TCRdb year 2017). In the study overall: Of the five patients (three men and two women, aged 30 to 69 years), four had hepatocellular carcinoma and one had combined HCC and intrahepatic cholangiocarcinoma. The five patients had tumors of stage T1-T3 N0M0, with maximum diameters ranging from about 4 to 11 cm. Roughly 3.5 to 7.5 million productive TCRbeta reads were obtained per sample, and no significant difference in read depth was found between tissue types. The study combined TCRbeta repertoire sequencing, expression microarrays and whole-exome sequencing across five regions of each liver tumor, with adjacent normal tissue and blood. A total of roughly 35 specimens from 5 patients went through TCRbeta repertoire sequencing, namely 25 tumor regions, 5 adjacent noncancerous liver tissues and 5 peripheral blood samples. The 25 or so tumor region samples were profiled with Agilent mRNA microarrays so that TCRbeta repertoire diversity could be related to the local molecular phenotype. Repertoires from technical replicates were highly reproducible, with mean shared-clone rates about 0.91 and correlation coefficients above 0.98. General conclusions and limits of the study: Consistent with antigen-driven expansion, pairs of tumor regions showed higher repertoire overlap (mean about 36%) than either tumor-adjacent pairs (approximately 17%) or tumor-blood pairs (around 14%). The top 250 clones made up a significantly larger repertoire fraction in tumors than in blood (p = 0.039). Because the samples were bulk and unsorted, CD4+ and CD8+ T cell repertoires could not be compared. Only 4 to 6 patients were included in the study, and the authors note that the findings should be validated in a larger study. Only roughly 7-25% of top clones appeared in all five regions of a tumor, which suggests that tumor-infiltrating T cells are spatially heterogeneous. Because sequencing covered only the TCR beta chain and unpaired alpha chains were not captured, true repertoire diversity is likely underestimated.

Total RNA and DNA were co-extracted from around 20-30 mg of bulk tissue with the AllPrep DNA/RNA mini kit, without cell sorting. Surgical resection was performed in China between 2015 and early 2016 on about 5 patients with histopathologically diagnosed primary liver carcinoma. Chronic HBV infection was present in the patients, and the patients were treatment-naive at sampling. Five spatially separated regions were sampled from each tumor: the superior, inferior, left-lateral and right-lateral poles, plus the tumor centre. Histology showed that every tumor sample contained more than 85% viable tumor cells. Each fresh piece of tumor and adjacent tissue was cut in two, with one half stored in RNAlater at -80 degrees C and the other half sent for histology. CDR1 MDHEN and CDR2 SYDVKM are derived from the germline V gene. Its CDR3 holds 14 amino acids, cysteine through phenylalanine. Of all the DNA, just the CDR3 is kept, 42 bases in frame from base 1. V is clipped by 6 bases and J by 5 bases, and the sequence between their germline boundaries is 16 bases long.

This clonotype was seen ten or more times. No cognate antigen has been identified for it. Base qualities are missing; no much larger clone stands one base away. Starting from about 550 ng total RNA, TCRbeta-specific cDNA was produced by reverse transcription with a constant-region primer and ProtoScript II reverse transcriptase. Construction of the TCRbeta libraries relied on three nested rounds of multiplex PCR, following a slightly modified ARM-PCR procedure. Multiplex TRBV1-TRBV30 forward primers and a Cbeta reverse primer were used in the first two PCR rounds, each of which was run for approximately 9 cycles. Sample barcodes and Illumina adapters were added in a final 25-cycle PCR with Deep VentR polymerase. Before sequencing, amplicons between 200 and 500 bp were purified from gel using a QIAquick gel extraction kit. TCRbeta amplicons were sequenced on an Illumina HiSeq 2500 with 250-bp paired-end reads. For the original study's pipeline: To recover full CDR3 sequences, reads were quality-trimmed using Trimmomatic v0.33 and paired reads were then merged using FLASH v1.2.11. V, D and J germline segments were assigned to the rearranged TCRbeta sequences using MiGEC v1.2.1b. Clonotype statistics and Shannon-Wiener diversity indices were calculated with VDJtools v1.0.0. Except for diversity analysis, only each sample's 250 most abundant clonotypes were used in subsequent analyses to reduce sampling bias. TCRdb reprocessed the public reads (quality trimming at Q25 with fastp, clone calling with MiXCR) and kept in-frame beta chains. Entries are consolidated by CDR3 protein sequence, retaining the most common genes and DNA. For this entry, the V and J calls and clone size follow TCRdb and not the study's own pipeline. In this sample the table shows 70,000 to 75,000 distinct CDR3 sequences, approximately 70% of which occur a single time. In total, the top ten clones hold roughly 25% of the sample.

The chain uses TRBV28 and TRBJ2-5; TRBD2 is possibly the D segment (5 matching bases). Sequenced sample: liver tumor tissue from sampling region 4. Interpreted using the paper, the cell subset or site label stands for: tumor region T4, right-lateral pole. The sequence was collected from a middle-aged man with primary liver carcinoma and hepatitis B virus infection. CDR3 loop: CASSPRTPGETQYF. Here is the DNA: TGTGCCAGCAGCCCTAGGACGCCGGGGGAGACCCAGTACTTC.